Described below is a single T cell receptor beta chain sequence and its context. The method was immunoSEQ multiplex PCR; TCRdb's version includes in-frame clones alone and lacks a portion of them. The table lists 130,000 or so clones, roughly 83% of them singletons, with approximately 24% in the top ten. This specimen belongs to a study of radiation and T cells in renal cell carcinoma. The CDR3 has 13 residues. CDR1 is SGHAT, CDR2 FQDESV, per germline (reference sequence). The V and J ends lost 5 bases and 2 bases respectively, with 9 bases between them. Documented time point: baseline pretreatment blood. The treatment was: 15 Gy SBRT to primary tumor, nephrectomy 4 weeks later.

The chain links TRBV11-1 to TRBJ2-5, with a weak D call TRBD2 (6 bases). The specimen was blood, collected from a patient whose treatment included radiotherapy and nephrectomy. The clonotype comes from a woman between 50 and 59 years old with renal cell carcinoma. The CDR3 nucleotides read TGTGCCAGCAGCGTGGGACTGCAAGAGACCCAGTACTTC. This codes for CASSVGLQETQYF.